Listed below are T cell receptor beta chains from one sample, sequenced in a study of cytomegalovirus exposure and HLA in healthy donors. Repertoires were generated with immunoSEQ multiplex PCR, while TCRdb's copy carries only in-frame clones and drops some. The table shows 55,000 to 70,000 clones, with around 94% occurring only once. The sample comprised PBMCs. The receptors stem from a man between 18 and 29 years old in good health and CMV-seronegative. The CDR3 runs from the conserved cysteine through the conserved F or W. D genes are given only for firm matches. The size field is filled for only some rows; it gives once, few, many or a size class.

D	length	V	J	size	CDR3	DNA
.	13	TRBV10-3	TRBJ2-1	.	CAISDRDYNEQFF	TGTGCCATCAGTGACCGGGACTACAATGAGCAGTTCTTC
.	14	TRBV6-4	TRBJ1-1	.	CASSDSGGRTEAFF	TGTGCCAGCAGTGACTCGGGGGGACGGACTGAAGCTTTCTTT
.	11	TRBV15	TRBJ1-1	.	CATSTGGVAFF	TGTGCCACCAGTACGGGAGGCGTAGCTTTCTTT
.	12	TRBV6-6	TRBJ1-2	.	CASSYSGDGYTF	TGTGCCAGCAGTTACTCCGGGGATGGCTACACCTTC
.	12	TRBV11-3	TRBJ2-1	.	CASSSTSNEQFF	TGTGCCAGCAGCTCGACTAGCAATGAGCAGTTCTTC
TRBD2	14	TRBV5-6	TRBJ2-4	.	CASSTGGYQNIQYF	TGTGCCAGCAGCACGGGAGGCTACCAAAACATTCAGTACTTC
.	15	TRBV7-9	TRBJ2-7	.	CASSSTRGSPYEQYF	TGTGCCAGCAGCTCCACTCGAGGGTCCCCCTACGAGCAGTACTTC
.	13	TRBV7-9	TRBJ1-1	.	CASSLDRDTEAFF	TGTGCCAGCAGCTTAGACAGGGACACTGAAGCTTTCTTT
TRBD1	16	TRBV5-6	TRBJ1-3	.	CASSLGDRVSGNTIYF	TGTGCCAGCAGCTTGGGGGACAGGGTCTCTGGAAACACCATATATTTT
.	14	TRBV11-2	TRBJ1-3	.	CASSLSGTRNTIYF	TGTGCCAGCAGCTTATCCGGGACTCGAAACACCATATATTTT
.	15	TRBV7-9	TRBJ1-1	.	CASSLDQGWNTEAFF	TGTGCCAGCAGCTTAGACCAGGGCTGGAACACTGAAGCTTTCTTT
TRBD2	14	TRBV7-2	TRBJ2-7	once	CASSSQRDTYEQYF	TGTGCCAGCAGCTCTCAGCGGGATACGTACGAGCAGTACTTC
TRBD2	14	TRBV28	TRBJ2-7	.	CASRGRGSSYEQYF	TGTGCCAGCAGGGGGCGGGGGAGCTCCTACGAGCAGTACTTC
.	15	TRBV7-9	TRBJ2-7	.	CASSFTGKGPYEQYF	TGTGCCAGCAGCTTTACAGGGAAGGGACCCTACGAGCAGTACTTC
.	13	TRBV6-6	TRBJ2-7	.	CASSYTGSYEQYF	TGTGCCAGCAGTTACACAGGGTCCTACGAGCAGTACTTC
TRBD1	17	TRBV11-3	TRBJ2-2	.	CASSLDPTGLNTGELFF	TGTGCCAGCAGCTTAGACCCGACAGGGCTGAACACCGGGGAGCTGTTTTTT
.	14	TRBV28	TRBJ2-7	.	CASSLMQGPYEQYF	TGTGCCAGCAGTTTAATGCAGGGCCCCTACGAGCAGTACTTC